A selection of T cell receptor beta chains follows, all from one sample in a study of CD8+CD57+ T cells in acquired aplastic anemia. TCRdb reanalysed the reads using MiXCR and keeps one entry per CDR3 protein. Among 200,000 or so distinct CDR3 sequences listed, 48% were seen once. The sample comprised sorted CD4+, CD8+, or CD8+CD57+ T cells (not recorded which) from PBMCs. Receptors originate from a human donor with aplastic anemia. CDR3s include the opening cysteine and the closing phenylalanine or tryptophan. A D gene is named only where the DNA matches it firmly. Not every row has a clone size; where given, it reads once, few, many or a size class.

d_call: TRBD1
j_call: TRBJ1-4
clone_size: NA
v_call: TRBV5-1
cdr3_aa: CASSGGQGATNEKLFF
cdr3_nt: TGCGCCAGCAGCGGGGGACAGGGAGCAACTAATGAAAAACTGTTTTTT

d_call: NA
j_call: TRBJ2-5
clone_size: few
v_call: TRBV25-1
cdr3_aa: CASARTRGLQETQYF
cdr3_nt: TGTGCCAGCGCAAGAACGCGGGGGCTGCAAGAGACCCAGTACTTC

d_call: NA
j_call: TRBJ2-7
clone_size: many
v_call: TRBV20-1
cdr3_aa: CSARDRRDPYEQYF
cdr3_nt: TGCAGTGCTAGAGATCGGAGGGATCCCTACGAGCAGTACTTC

d_call: NA
j_call: TRBJ1-2
clone_size: many
v_call: TRBV3-1
cdr3_aa: CASSQNNYGYTF
cdr3_nt: TGTGCCAGCAGCCAGAACAACTATGGCTACACCTTC

d_call: TRBD1
j_call: TRBJ2-7
clone_size: NA
v_call: TRBV12-3/TRBV12-4
cdr3_aa: CASSSGSGTGNNYEQYF
cdr3_nt: TGTGCCAGCAGTTCGGGTTCGGGGACAGGGAATAACTACGAGCAGTACTTC

d_call: TRBD1
j_call: TRBJ2-1
clone_size: NA
v_call: TRBV6-1
cdr3_aa: CASSRTGVNEQFF
cdr3_nt: TGTGCCAGCAGCCGAACAGGGGTTAATGAGCAGTTCTTC

d_call: TRBD2
j_call: TRBJ2-7
clone_size: NA
v_call: TRBV6-1
cdr3_aa: CASRGTSGNEQYF
cdr3_nt: TGTGCCAGCAGAGGGACTAGCGGGAACGAGCAGTACTTC

d_call: NA
j_call: TRBJ1-1
clone_size: NA
v_call: TRBV2
cdr3_aa: CASSYLIADTEAFF
cdr3_nt: TGTGCCAGCAGTTACCTTATCGCGGACACTGAAGCTTTCTTT

d_call: NA
j_call: TRBJ1-2
clone_size: NA
v_call: TRBV10-3
cdr3_aa: CAISESGRQRANYGYTF
cdr3_nt: TGTGCCATCAGTGAATCAGGTAGACAGAGAGCTAACTATGGCTACACCTTC

d_call: NA
j_call: TRBJ2-1
clone_size: NA
v_call: TRBV29-1
cdr3_aa: CSVEDRGAEQFF
cdr3_nt: TGCAGCGTTGAAGATCGGGGGGCTGAGCAGTTCTTC

d_call: NA
j_call: TRBJ1-1
clone_size: NA
v_call: TRBV9
cdr3_aa: CASSAQVRNTEAFF
cdr3_nt: TGTGCCAGCAGCGCACAGGTCAGGAACACTGAAGCTTTCTTT

d_call: NA
j_call: TRBJ2-3
clone_size: NA
v_call: TRBV29-1
cdr3_aa: CSVQRGPDTQYF
cdr3_nt: TGCAGCGTGCAAAGAGGGCCAGATACGCAGTATTTT

d_call: NA
j_call: TRBJ2-5
clone_size: NA
v_call: TRBV5-4
cdr3_aa: CASSLDSRVGPLLETQYF
cdr3_nt: TGTGCCAGCAGCTTGGATAGCAGGGTGGGTCCGTTACTAGAGACCCAGTACTTC

d_call: NA
j_call: TRBJ2-5
clone_size: few
v_call: TRBV2
cdr3_aa: CASSASGGEETQYF
cdr3_nt: TGTGCCAGCAGTGCCTCGGGTGGGGAAGAGACCCAGTACTTC

d_call: TRBD1
j_call: TRBJ1-2
clone_size: NA
v_call: TRBV19
cdr3_aa: CASSTVDRGGGYTF
cdr3_nt: TGTGCCAGTAGTACAGTGGACAGGGGAGGTGGCTACACCTTC

d_call: NA
j_call: TRBJ1-1
clone_size: NA
v_call: TRBV2
cdr3_aa: CASSAVVNTEAFF
cdr3_nt: TGTGCCAGCAGCGCGGTAGTGAACACTGAAGCTTTCTTT

d_call: NA
j_call: TRBJ2-5
clone_size: NA
v_call: TRBV20-1
cdr3_aa: CSARSSLETQYF
cdr3_nt: TGCAGTGCTAGGAGTAGCTTGGAGACCCAGTACTTC